A selection of T cell receptor beta chains follows, all from one sample in a study of monozygotic twins with inflammatory bowel disease. One entry per CDR3 protein, without DNA, is what TCRdb gives after re-calling the 5' RACE reads. The sample's table shows about 160,000 distinct CDR3 sequences. Sequencing input: blood. All receptors derive from a human donor with ulcerative colitis or Crohn's disease, or a healthy co-twin of an affected twin (not recorded which). Each CDR3 is given with its conserved first and last residue.

CDR3aa | j_gene | v_gene
CASSFLRGRTAYEQYF | TRBJ2-7 | TRBV7-2
CASSLRDSYNSPLHF | TRBJ1-6 | TRBV27
CASSFGGDQPQHF | TRBJ1-5 | TRBV5-1
CASRPGTGGTDTQYF | TRBJ2-3 | TRBV6-1
CASSRDIGQETQYF | TRBJ2-5 | TRBV14
CASSPRTSGSYNEQFF | TRBJ2-1 | TRBV7-9
CASSPRLAGKDTQYF | TRBJ2-3 | TRBV7-2
CASSPGQGALETQYF | TRBJ2-5 | TRBV5-1
CATSRVRLAGAGELFF | TRBJ2-2 | TRBV15
CASSSGQGLQYF | TRBJ2-3 | TRBV28
CAWSPNYGYTF | TRBJ1-2 | TRBV30
CASSPADLSNQPQHF | TRBJ1-5 | TRBV18
CASSRDGYGYTF | TRBJ1-2 | TRBV10-1
CSARDPSLNQPQHF | TRBJ1-5 | TRBV20-1
CASSPGRSSGANVLTF | TRBJ2-6 | TRBV18
CAWSVQRQGAGNTIYF | TRBJ1-3 | TRBV30
CASSFGASGSREQFF | TRBJ2-1 | TRBV12-3/TRBV12-4
CSALDRGRGQPQHF | TRBJ1-5 | TRBV20-1
CSDTAPINEQFF | TRBJ2-1 | TRBV29-1
CASSFRGAAYEQYF | TRBJ2-7 | TRBV5-1
CASSLGPTLETQYF | TRBJ2-5 | TRBV11-2
CASSLLGSLYEQYF | TRBJ2-7 | TRBV28
CASSRTSVDEQFF | TRBJ2-1 | TRBV12-3/TRBV12-4
CASSPGGDLHGYTF | TRBJ1-2 | TRBV19
CATSRSTAMYNEQFF | TRBJ2-1 | TRBV24-1
CASSGQMNTEAFF | TRBJ1-1 | TRBV2
CASSSRLGTYEQYF | TRBJ2-7 | TRBV12-3/TRBV12-4
CASSQTSSNTGELFF | TRBJ2-2 | TRBV7-9
CATSDAGTSNTGELFF | TRBJ2-2 | TRBV24-1
CAISPRLAGLVGELFF | TRBJ2-2 | TRBV10-3
CASSPQVGVKIDEQFF | TRBJ2-1 | TRBV4-1